The 32 T cell receptor beta chains presented below share a single source sample, sequenced in a study of spatial heterogeneity in lung cancer. Time point: sample taken at primary tumor resection. Researchers sequenced whole RNA taken from tumor, nontumor lung or frozen PBMC without sorting. Using its own MiXCR run on the 5' RACE reads, TCRdb lists one record per CDR3 protein. This sample yields some 20,000 distinct CDR3 sequences, of which about 3% are seen a single time; under 35% belongs to the top ten. The sequenced sample was PBMCs, obtained at surgery. The receptors derive from a female donor with early-stage non-small cell lung cancer.

This clonotype was seen repeatedly, ten times or more. J is TRBJ2-7 and V is TRBV7-9, with D perhaps TRBD2 (5 bases). Trimming took off 6 bases at V and 2 bases at J, with 17 bases between the two ends. The CDR3 is 15 amino acids. The germline CDR1 and CDR2 sequences are SEHNR and FQNEAQ (reference sequence). Written as DNA, the CDR3 is TGTGCCAGCAGAGGGAGCGGAGCCGGGCCCTACGAGCAGTACTTC. It specifies CASRGSGAGPYEQYF.

The chain couples TRBV6-2 or TRBV6-3 to TRBJ2-1, with 8 bases that match TRBD2. V shed 6 bases and J 2 bases; nucleotides not matched to a gene: 12. CDR1 is MNHEY, CDR2 SVGEGT, per germline. CDR3 length equals 17 residues. CDR3 DNA: TGTGCCAGCAGGCGACCGGGACTAGGGGTGCCCTACAATGAGCAGTTCTTC. Amino acid sequence: CASRRPGLGVPYNEQFF.

In its sample, this clonotype was seen many times. The chain uses TRBV15 and TRBJ2-1; D not resolved. With 3 bases removed from V and 3 bases from J, the gap between germline ends came to 9 bases. Germline CDR1 and CDR2: LNHNV and YYDKDF (reference sequence). The CDR3 loop spans 14 amino acids. The CDR3 is CATSSSYSYNEQFF. Here the CDR3 DNA reads TGTGCCACCAGCAGTTCTTACAGCTACAATGAGCAGTTCTTC.

This clonotype appeared many times. The rearrangement uses TRBV7-8 and TRBJ2-1, with D perhaps TRBD2 (5 bases). CDR1 SGHVS and CDR2 FQNEAQ come from the germline V gene. V was clipped by 2 bases and J by 2 bases, with 16 bases between them. The CDR3 runs 17 residues. The CDR3 loop is CASSLFTSGNTYNEQFF. For the CDR3, the DNA is TGTGCCAGCAGCTTATTTACAAGCGGCAACACCTACAATGAGCAGTTCTTC.

In its sample, this clonotype was seen many times. V and J are TRBV20-1 and TRBJ2-1; D remains ambiguous. CDR1 is DFQATT and CDR2 is SNEGSKA in the germline V gene (reference sequence). V lost 6 bases, J lost 0 bases, and 12 bases lay in between. CDR3 length: 14 amino acids. CDR3 nucleotides: TGCAGTGCGAGTGCGTTAAGCTCCTACAATGAGCAGTTCTTC. Its translation: CSASALSSYNEQFF.

This clonotype was recorded at least ten times. This chain links TRBV6-1 with TRBJ1-2; no clear D gene. Trimming took off 6 bases at V and 4 bases at J, with 18 bases between the two ends. CDR1 is MNHNS, CDR2 SASEGT, per germline. The CDR3 runs 15 residues. CDR3 sequence: CASRSGGRGPYGYTF. CDR3 nucleotide sequence: TGTGCCAGCAGATCGGGAGGGAGAGGACCCTATGGCTACACCTTC.

Many counts were recorded for this clonotype. This chain connects TRBV6-1 to TRBJ2-1, with 7 bases identical to TRBD2. CDR3 length: 15 amino acids. The V segment lost 7 bases and the J segment 4 bases; nucleotides outside the gene matches: 10. Germline CDR1 reads MNHNS; CDR2 reads SASEGT. The CDR3 here is CASTLGASGYNEQFF. The CDR3 coding sequence is TGTGCCAGCACTCTAGGGGCTAGCGGATACAATGAGCAGTTCTTC.

This clonotype was observed many times. V is TRBV5-1 and J is TRBJ1-6, with unresolved D. V lost 6 bases, J lost 0 bases, and 13 bases lay in between. This CDR3 is 16 amino acids long. CDR1 is SGHRS, CDR2 YFSETQ, per germline. CDR3 DNA: TGCGCCAGCACCCACGGACGGAGCTCCTATAATTCACCCCTCCACTTT. This codes for CASTHGRSSYNSPLHF.

This clonotype appeared many times. The rearrangement uses TRBV9 and TRBJ1-2; D is perhaps TRBD1 (5 bases). The CDR3 runs to 14 residues. The V gene's germline CDR1 is SGDLS and CDR2 YYNGEE. With 4 bases removed from V and 4 bases from J, the gap between germline ends came to 14 bases. The CDR3 nucleotides read TGTGCCAGCAGCAGTCGACAGAGCAGCTATGGCTACACCTTC. It specifies CASSSRQSSYGYTF. Combining the CDR3 with reference TRBV9 and TRBJ1-2 gives the whole variable domain DSGVTQTPKHLITATGQRVTLRCSPRSGDLSVYWYQQSLDQGLQFLIQYYNGEERAKGNILERFSAQQFPDLHSELNLSSLELGDSALYFCASSSRQSSYGYTFGSGTRLTVV.

This rearrangement joins TRBV20-1 to TRBJ2-7; D unclear. Germline V gives CDR1 DFQATT, CDR2 SNEGSKA (reference sequence). V was pared by 4 bases and J by 0 bases, with 10 bases between. The CDR3 spans 13 residues. CDR3 in DNA: TGCAGTGCTATGCTGGAGATCTCCTACGAGCAGTACTTC. This codes for CSAMLEISYEQYF.

The chain links TRBV27 to TRBJ2-5; 7 bases map to TRBD1. The CDR3 totals 14 residues. The ends lost 5 bases at V and 5 bases at J; junction bases unmatched: 8. Looked up from germline, CDR1 is MNHEY and CDR2 is SMNVEV (reference sequence). The DNA for the CDR3 is TGTGCCAGCAGTAAGAAGGGACAGTGGGAGACCCAGTACTTC. Protein sequence: CASSKKGQWETQYF.

The sample holds many counts of this clonotype. The chain recombines TRBV3-1 with TRBJ2-7; weak D call: TRBD1 (6 bases). The germline V gene has CDR1 LGHDT and CDR2 YNNKEL (reference sequence). This CDR3 has 15 amino acids. V lost 2 bases, J lost 0 bases, and 11 bases lay in between. This CDR3 reads CASSQLGQNSYEQYF. CDR3 in DNA: TGTGCCAGCAGCCAATTAGGACAGAACTCCTACGAGCAGTACTTC.

This clonotype was seen repeatedly, ten times or more. The gene calls are TRBV27 and TRBJ2-3; D may be TRBD2 (6 bases). The CDR3 is 15 residues long. V gave up 3 bases and J gave up 8 bases, with 18 bases separating them. Germline lookup yields CDR1 MNHEY and CDR2 SMNVEV (reference sequence). The DNA for the CDR3 is TGTGCCAGCAGTTTTTTCCAGGGAAGGGAGGTTACGCAGTATTTT. Translating gives CASSFFQGREVTQYF.

The chain carries TRBV6-5 and TRBJ2-3; no firm D call. CDR3 length: 13 residues. With 0 bases removed from V and 6 bases from J, the gap between germline ends came to 7 bases. CDR1 is MNHEY, CDR2 SVGAGI, per germline. The DNA of the CDR3 is TGTGCCAGCAGTTACTCCCAGAAGGATACGCAGTATTTT. Amino acids: CASSYSQKDTQYF.

On this clonotype itself: The junction and the germline gene differ at one end; a read error may be behind it. The J gene is TRBJ2-5, the V gene TRBV18; D gene unclear. This CDR3 is 11 amino acids long. The germline gives CDR1 KGHSH, CDR2 LQKENI. This CDR3 is CVSSPDETQYF. The CDR3 DNA reads as TGTGTCAGCTCACCAGACGAGACCCAGTACTTC.

This clonotype was seen ten or more times. V and J are TRBV6-5 and TRBJ2-1; D perhaps matches TRBD2 (6 bases). V was cut by 6 bases and J by 7 bases, with 19 bases left in between. The V gene's germline CDR1 is MNHEY and CDR2 SVGAGI. The CDR3 is 15 amino acids. The CDR3 is CASRRFEEGKNEQFF. The CDR3 bases are TGTGCCAGCAGACGATTCGAGGAGGGGAAAAATGAGCAGTTCTTC.

This clonotype was observed at least ten times. DNA for the CDR3: TGTGCCAGCACTAGCGGGATCTCCGAGCAGTACTTC. Protein: CASTSGISEQYF. This sequence joins TRBV12-3 or TRBV12-4 and TRBJ2-7, with TRBD2 matching 9 bases. With 7 bases clipped from V and 6 bases from J, the junction kept 4 bases outside the gene matches. The CDR3 loop spans 12 amino acids.

This clonotype was counted many times. V and J are TRBV21-1 and TRBJ2-3; the table names TRBD2, a call not compared with the DNA. TRBV21-1 is deemed a pseudogene. The CDR3 is 15 residues long. The CDR3 is CARGTSGTSTDTQYF. CDR3 nucleotide sequence: TGTGCCAGGGGGACTAGCGGGACTAGCACAGATACGCAGTATTTT.

This clonotype was recorded many times. The genes are TRBV2 and TRBJ2-7; D may match TRBD1 or TRBD2 (5 bases each). The CDR3 length is 16 residues. V gave up 4 bases and J gave up 0 bases, with 16 bases separating them. Germline CDR1 is SNHLY and CDR2 is FYNNEI. CDR3 in DNA: TGTGCCAGCAGTGGGTACGAGGGGCGAAGCTCCTACGAGCAGTACTTC. This codes for CASSGYEGRSSYEQYF.

This rearrangement joins TRBV5-1 to TRBJ2-7; TRBD1 agrees at 7 bases. CDR3 length: 14 residues. Looked up from germline, CDR1 is SGHRS and CDR2 is YFSETQ. With V trimmed by 3 bases and J by 2 bases, 5 bases remained unmatched. CDR3 residues: CASSYRGAAYEQYF. CDR3 DNA: TGCGCCAGCAGCTACAGGGGAGCGGCCTACGAGCAGTACTTC.

The count of this clonotype is one. A read error may explain this, as a much larger clone is one base away. The rearrangement uses TRBV19 and TRBJ1-1; no clear D gene. Deletions cut 3 bases from V and 1 base from J, with 6 bases between. Germline lookup yields CDR1 LNHDA and CDR2 SQIVND (reference sequence). The CDR3 contains 13 residues. CDR3 DNA sequence: TGTGCCAGTAGTATCCGGGGGAACACTGAAGCTTTCTTT. Protein: CASSIRGNTEAFF. Together with reference TRBV19 and TRBJ1-1, the CDR3 gives the full variable domain: DGGITQSPKYLFRKEGQNVTLSCEQNLNHDAMYWYRQDPGQGLRLIYYSQIVNDFQKGDIAEGYSVSREKKESFPLTVTSAQKNPTAFYLCASSIRGNTEAFFGQGTRLTVV.

This clonotype was seen ten or more times. This chain links TRBV19 with TRBJ2-1, with 8 bases that match TRBD1. V trimming: 5 bases; J trimming: 4 bases; junction bases outside the gene matches: 7. The CDR3 extends over 15 amino acids. Germline CDR1 is LNHDA and CDR2 is SQIVND (reference sequence). CDR3 in amino acids: CASSPTGTGYNEQFF. Here the CDR3 DNA reads TGTGCCAGTAGTCCGACTGGGACAGGATACAATGAGCAGTTCTTC.

This clonotype came up many times. The V gene is TRBV25-1, the J gene TRBJ2-1; TRBD2 agrees at 10 bases. Germline V CDR1 and CDR2: MGHDK, SYGVNS. The CDR3 loop spans 14 amino acids. Losses at the gene ends were 5 bases for V and 8 bases for J; bases not matched to a gene: 6. The CDR3 DNA reads TGTGCCAGCAGTTTGACTAGCGGGTCCGATGAGCAGTTCTTC. As protein: CASSLTSGSDEQFF. Variable domain in full (rest from reference TRBV25-1 and TRBJ2-1): EADIYQTPRYLVIGTGKKITLECSQTMGHDKMYWYQQDPGMELHLIHYSYGVNSTEKGDLSSESTVSRIRTEHFPLTLESARPSHTSQYLCASSLTSGSDEQFFGPGTRLTVL.

This clonotype has ten or more counts. This chain joins TRBV4-1 and TRBJ2-2; the D gene is possibly TRBD1 (5 bases). V lost 2 bases, J lost 4 bases, and 11 bases lay in between. The CDR3 length is 15 residues. Germline CDR1 is MGHRA and CDR2 is YSYEKL. CDR3 bases: TGCGCCAGCAGCCAATCGACAGTGAGCACCGGGGAGCTGTTTTTT. This sequence encodes CASSQSTVSTGELFF.

This clonotype showed up many times. The chain carries TRBV5-1 and TRBJ1-2, with TRBD1 matching over 7 bases. CDR3 length: 13 residues. J was trimmed by 6 bases and V by 8 bases; bases with no gene match: 10. Germline V CDR1 and CDR2: SGHRS, YFSETQ. CDR3 nucleotides: TGCGCCAGTCATCCGGGACAGCTAGATGGCTACACCTTC. Its protein is CASHPGQLDGYTF.

This clonotype has a count of ten or more. V gene TRBV12-3 or TRBV12-4 combines with J gene TRBJ1-2; 7 bases are shared with TRBD1. Trimming took 5 bases from V and 2 from J; bases not matched to a gene: 2. The CDR3 extends over 13 amino acids. CDR3 protein: CASSQGGNYGYTF. DNA of the CDR3: TGTGCCAGCAGTCAGGGGGGGAACTATGGCTACACCTTC.

This clonotype was observed many times. The chain has TRBV4-1 and TRBJ2-7, with 10 bases fitting TRBD2. The CDR3 loop spans 16 amino acids. From germline, CDR1 is MGHRA and CDR2 YSYEKL. The V gene end was trimmed by 4 bases and the J gene end by 0 bases; junction bases not matched to a gene: 6. The CDR3: CASSRSLAGNSYEQYF. Written as DNA, the CDR3 is TGCGCCAGCAGCCGGTCACTAGCGGGGAACTCCTACGAGCAGTACTTC.

This clonotype was observed many times. The V gene is TRBV7-9, the J gene TRBJ1-5, with unresolved D. V was pared by 1 base and J by 4 bases, with 8 bases between. CDR3 length equals 14 residues. Per germline, CDR1 SEHNR and CDR2 FQNEAQ (reference sequence). The CDR3 protein is CASSLGSLNQPQHF. The CDR3 DNA follows: TGTGCCAGCAGCTTAGGCAGTCTAAATCAGCCCCAGCATTTT.

This clonotype was picked up many times. The rearrangement joins TRBV10-2 to TRBJ2-1; TRBD2 aligns across 8 bases. The germline gives CDR1 WSHSY, CDR2 SAAADI. This CDR3 spans 13 amino acids. V shed 9 bases and J 0 bases; nucleotides not matched to a gene: 1. The CDR3 nucleotides read TGCGCCAGTAGCGGGACCTCCTACAATGAGCAGTTCTTC. Encoded protein: CASSGTSYNEQFF.

This clonotype was counted at least ten times. This chain uses TRBV5-1 with TRBJ2-1, with D possibly being TRBD1 (5 bases). V lost 2 bases, J lost 10 bases, and 7 bases lay in between. Germline V CDR1 and CDR2: SGHRS, YFSETQ. The CDR3 consists of 11 residues. CDR3: CASSLGAEQFF. CDR3 nucleotide sequence: TGCGCCAGCAGCTTAGGGGCCGAGCAGTTCTTC.

This clonotype was counted at least ten times. CDR3 DNA: TGTGCCAGCAGCAAAAGAGGGGCGGAGGTTGAGCAGTTCTTC. The encoded protein is CASSKRGAEVEQFF. V gene TRBV3-1 combines with J gene TRBJ2-1; D assignment may be TRBD1 or TRBD2 (5 bases each). V lost 5 bases and J lost 9, with 17 bases in between. The CDR3 extends over 14 amino acids. Germline lookup yields CDR1 LGHDT and CDR2 YNNKEL (reference sequence).

J is TRBJ2-1 and V is TRBV5-8; D assignment may be TRBD1 or TRBD2 (5 bases each). This CDR3 comprises 13 residues. The germline V gene has CDR1 SGHTS and CDR2 YDEGEE. The V gene lost 1 base and the J gene lost 6 bases, with 8 bases spanning the gap. The CDR3: CASSLSGTNEQFF. The CDR3 DNA follows: TGTGCCAGCAGCTTGTCAGGGACCAATGAGCAGTTCTTC.